The rows below give T cell receptor beta chains drawn from one sample of a study of cytomegalovirus exposure and HLA in healthy donors. Method: immunoSEQ multiplex PCR; TCRdb's copy keeps in-frame clones and lacks some. The sample has roughly 86,000 clones; 60% to 85% are singletons. Source material: PBMCs. The receptor set was obtained from a man aged 50 to 59 in good health and CMV-seropositive. Both conserved end residues are part of each CDR3. The order of the fields is D gene, V gene, clone size, J gene, CDR3 protein, CDR3 DNA. A D gene is named only where the DNA matches it firmly. Clone size, where shown, is once, few, many, or a class for clones that have expanded.

TRBD2	TRBV6-5	NA	TRBJ2-1	CASSSERGGPNEQFF	TGTGCCAGCAGTTCTGAGCGGGGGGGCCCCAATGAGCAGTTCTTC
TRBD2	TRBV7-3	NA	TRBJ2-2	CASSLERGDTGELFF	TGTGCCAGCAGCTTGGAGCGGGGGGACACCGGGGAGCTGTTTTTT
NA	TRBV5-8	NA	TRBJ2-1	CASRRDRDYNEQFF	TGTGCCAGCAGACGAGACAGAGACTACAATGAGCAGTTCTTC
NA	TRBV18	NA	TRBJ1-1	CASSPVLGENTEAFF	TGTGCCAGCTCACCAGTGTTAGGGGAGAACACTGAAGCTTTCTTT
TRBD1	TRBV6-5	NA	TRBJ1-3	CASSKRQGAGNTIYF	TGTGCCAGCAGTAAGAGACAGGGGGCTGGAAACACCATATATTTT
TRBD1	TRBV28	NA	TRBJ1-2	CASSSQGNGYTF	TGTGCCAGCAGTTCACAGGGGAATGGCTACACCTTC
NA	TRBV5-6	once	TRBJ2-2	CASLLYTNTGELFF	TGTGCCAGCCTTTTATACACGAACACCGGGGAGCTGTTTTTT
TRBD1	TRBV19	few	TRBJ1-4	CASSTWTGSEKLFF	TGTGCCAGTAGTACTTGGACAGGGAGTGAAAAACTGTTTTTT
TRBD1	TRBV27	NA	TRBJ1-2	CASSSGQGWDYGYTF	TGTGCCAGCAGTTCGGGACAGGGGTGGGACTATGGCTACACCTTC
NA	TRBV7-9	NA	TRBJ2-1	CSSNLRGNEQFF	TGTTCCAGCAATCTAAGGGGGAATGAGCAGTTCTTC
TRBD2	TRBV2	NA	TRBJ2-4	CASSEMNGGSGSAKNIQYF	TGTGCCAGCAGTGAAATGAACGGAGGTAGCGGGTCAGCCAAAAACATTCAGTACTTC
TRBD2	TRBV7-9	once	TRBJ2-7	CASSTDLAGGIYEQYF	TGTGCCAGCAGCACCGACCTAGCGGGGGGGATCTACGAGCAGTACTTC
TRBD1	TRBV6-1	NA	TRBJ1-3	CASSEETGQGRNTIYF	TGTGCCAGCAGTGAAGAGACGGGACAGGGGCGAAACACCATATATTTT
NA	TRBV9	once	TRBJ2-7	CASSAGQSSFHEQYF	TGTGCCAGCAGCGCTGGTCAGTCTTCGTTCCACGAGCAGTACTTC
TRBD2	TRBV7-6	NA	TRBJ2-7	CASSLDLAGGSYEQYF	TGTGCCAGCAGCTTAGATCTTGCGGGGGGATCCTACGAGCAGTACTTC
NA	TRBV27	NA	TRBJ1-1	CASSLTGIMNTEAFF	TGTGCCAGCAGTTTAACCGGGATTATGAACACTGAAGCTTTCTTT
TRBD1	TRBV25-1	once	TRBJ1-4	CASSAYRGGANEKLFF	TGTGCCAGCAGTGCCTACAGGGGTGGTGCTAATGAAAAACTGTTTTTT